This paragraph reports one T cell receptor (beta chain). As yet, its antigen is unknown. The entry originates in a study of blood T cells in healthy people across ages. Study results and caveats: Estimates of diversity drawn from one million T cells were considered underestimates. Naive T cell percentage strongly correlated with TCR beta diversity.

V was cut by 2 bases and J by 11 bases, with 24 bases left in between. In germline, CDR1 is SQVTM, CDR2 ANQGSEA. There are 15 residues in the CDR3. The use of a sample-barcoded 5' primer and a J-beta primer mix characterized a second PCR of roughly 6 to 12 cycles. Through a template-switch adaptor with 12 random nucleotides, each cDNA molecule received a tag. TCRdb re-called the 5' RACE reads through MiXCR, storing one row per CDR3 protein. The repertoire includes 700,000 or so distinct CDR3 sequences, around a fifth of them detected once, and around a fifth sits in the top ten. Extracted total RNA amounted to at least 6 micrograms for each sample.

The source is a man aged 70 or older in good health. Source material: blood. The chain is built from TRBV29-1 and TRBJ1-2; unclear D gene. CDR3 nucleotides: TGCAGCGTTGAAACCCGGGTAGGCAGCTTCGGTCGGTACACCTTC. It specifies CSVETRVGSFGRYTF.